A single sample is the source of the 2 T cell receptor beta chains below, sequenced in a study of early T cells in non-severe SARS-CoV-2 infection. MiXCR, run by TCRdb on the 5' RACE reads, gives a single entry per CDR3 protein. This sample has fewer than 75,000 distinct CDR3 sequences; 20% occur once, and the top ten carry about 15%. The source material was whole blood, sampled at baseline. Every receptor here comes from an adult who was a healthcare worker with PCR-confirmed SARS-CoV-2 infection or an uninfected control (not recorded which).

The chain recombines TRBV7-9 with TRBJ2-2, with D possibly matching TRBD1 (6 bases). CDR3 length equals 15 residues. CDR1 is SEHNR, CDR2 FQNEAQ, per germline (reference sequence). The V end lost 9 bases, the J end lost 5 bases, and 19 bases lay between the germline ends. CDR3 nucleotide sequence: TGTGCCAGTAAACCCAGTGGACAGACAACCGGGGAGCTGTTTTTT. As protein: CASKPSGQTTGELFF.

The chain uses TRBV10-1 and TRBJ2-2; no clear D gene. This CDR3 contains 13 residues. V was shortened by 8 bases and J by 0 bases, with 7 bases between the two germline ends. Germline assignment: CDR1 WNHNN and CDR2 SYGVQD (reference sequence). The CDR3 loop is CASQAPNTGELFF. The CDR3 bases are TGCGCCAGCCAGGCCCCGAACACCGGGGAGCTGTTTTTT.